Below, 27 T cell receptor beta chains from the same sample are listed, as sequenced in a study of blood T cells in healthy people across ages. Together with a sample-barcoded 5' primer, a J-beta primer mix was included in a second PCR lasting roughly 6 to 12 cycles. TCRdb recomputed calls from the 5' RACE reads with MiXCR, one row per CDR3 protein. Here the sample spans some 890,000 distinct CDR3 sequences, about 28% being singletons. These same records also appear under a second study, on T cells of mothers and their children.

The specimen sequenced was blood. These receptors were collected from a woman aged 35 to 49 in good health.

This clonotype has a count of ten or more. The chain employs TRBV7-3 and TRBJ2-1; TRBD2 is a possible D gene (7 bases). The CDR3 spans 16 residues. Germline CDR1 SGHTA, CDR2 FQGTGA. The V gene lost 2 bases and the J gene lost 5 bases, with 16 bases spanning the gap. The CDR3 nucleotides read TGTGCCAGCAGCTTACAGGGGACTACCGGCCACAATGAGCAGTTCTTC. Its protein product is CASSLQGTTGHNEQFF.

This clonotype has ten or more counts. The V and J genes are TRBV12-3 or TRBV12-4 and TRBJ2-7, with D uncertain. Trimming removed 5 bases at V and 6 bases at J, with 14 bases between. There are 13 residues in the CDR3. Here the CDR3 reads CASSLPGLTEQYF. The CDR3 coding sequence is TGTGCCAGCAGTCTCCCCGGCCTGACCGAGCAGTACTTC.

This clonotype turned up a few times. The rearrangement uses TRBV27 and TRBJ2-7; D tentatively fits TRBD1 or TRBD2 (6 bases each). Trimming left V 3 bases short and J 2 bases short, with 17 bases between. The germline gives CDR1 MNHEY, CDR2 SMNVEV (reference sequence). CDR3 length equals 16 residues. CDR3 coding DNA: TGTGCCAGCAGTTTTTCTGGGGGGCTTTCTACCTACGAGCAGTACTTC. Protein: CASSFSGGLSTYEQYF.

J is TRBJ2-7 and V is TRBV4-3; 9 positions agree with TRBD1. Germline V lookup: CDR1 LGHNA, CDR2 YSLEER. This CDR3 comprises 18 residues. Trimming cost V 0 bases and J 3 bases; bases outside gene matches: 12. In nucleotides, the CDR3 is TGCGCCAGCAGCCAAGACCCAGCCGCCGGGACAGGGAACTACGAGCAGTACTTC. Translation gives CASSQDPAAGTGNYEQYF.

This clonotype was observed a few times. In DNA, the CDR3 is TGTGCCAGCAGTTCTTCTGAGCGGAGGAGCCCCGATACGCAGTATTTT. This codes for CASSSSERRSPDTQYF. The chain carries TRBV27 and TRBJ2-3; D may be TRBD2 (5 bases). The CDR3 totals 16 residues. Germline V gene sequence: CDR1 MNHEY, CDR2 SMNVEV (reference sequence). The germline V and J ends were trimmed by 4 bases and 6 bases, with 20 bases remaining between them.

At least ten counts were recorded for this clonotype. This rearrangement joins TRBV9 to TRBJ1-5; 8 bases line up with TRBD1. This CDR3 region has 15 residues. CDR1 and CDR2 (germline): SGDLS, YYNGEE. After removal of 3 bases from V and 3 bases from J, the junction contained 5 bases not matched to a gene. The CDR3 nucleotides are TGTGCCAGCAGCGCTGGACAGGGCGACAATCAGCCCCAGCATTTT. This translates into CASSAGQGDNQPQHF.

The V gene is TRBV7-9, the J gene TRBJ2-3, with TRBD1 matching over 7 bases. From germline, CDR1 is SEHNR and CDR2 FQNEAQ (reference sequence). CDR3 size: 15 residues. Germline trimming cut 6 bases from V and 4 bases from J; bases unmatched to any gene: 10. DNA of the CDR3: TGTGCCAGCAGTTCCGACAGGGCTCTTGCAGATACGCAGTATTTT. Protein product: CASSSDRALADTQYF. The full variable domain, with the rest looked up from reference TRBV7-9 and TRBJ2-3, is DTGVSQNPRHKITKRGQNVTFRCDPISEHNRLYWYRQTLGQGPEFLTYFQNEAQLEKSRLLSDRFSAERPKGSFSTLEIQRTEQGDSAMYLCASSSDRALADTQYFGPGTRLTVL.

The chain is built from TRBV29-1 and TRBJ2-1, with 8 bases matching TRBD2. Germline assignment: CDR1 SQVTM and CDR2 ANQGSEA. The CDR3 extends over 13 amino acids. Trimming at V came to 3 bases and at J to 2 bases, leaving 0 bases not matched to a gene. The CDR3 DNA is TGCAGCGTTGAGCGGGGGGCCTACAATGAGCAGTTCTTC. Its protein product is CSVERGAYNEQFF.

On this clonotype: This could be a read error, since a much larger clone is one nucleotide away. This chain connects TRBV7-9 to TRBJ2-5, with 11 bases lining up with TRBD2. J gave up 0 bases and V 6 bases, and 3 bases lay outside the gene matches. The CDR3 loop spans 15 amino acids. The germline V gene encodes CDR1 SEHNR and CDR2 FQNEAQ (reference sequence). The CDR3 bases are TGTGCCAGCAGTCCACTAGCGGGGGACCAAGAGACCCAGTACTTC. It codes for CASSPLAGDQETQYF. Filled out from reference TRBV7-9 and TRBJ2-5, the complete variable domain reads DTGVSQNPRHKITKRGQNVTFRCDPISEHNRLYWYRQTLGQGPEFLTYFQNEAQLEKSRLLSDRFSAERPKGSFSTLEIQRTEQGDSAMYLCASSPLAGDQETQYFGPGTRLLVL.

The rearrangement uses TRBV2 and TRBJ2-7; D may be TRBD1 (6 bases). CDR1 is SNHLY, CDR2 FYNNEI, per germline. Trimming stripped 2 bases from V and 5 bases from J, with 19 bases between. The CDR3 length is 16 residues. The CDR3 region has the DNA TGTGCCAGCAGTGAACCCAGGGGATTTCTCCTGCACGAGCAGTACTTC. Translating gives CASSEPRGFLLHEQYF.

There are a few counts of this clonotype. V and J are TRBV7-9 and TRBJ1-4; 10 bases are shared with TRBD1. V trimming: 4 bases; J trimming: 7 bases; junction bases outside the gene matches: 6. This CDR3 has 15 amino acids. Germline assignment: CDR1 SEHNR and CDR2 FQNEAQ (reference sequence). CDR3 bases: TGTGCCAGCAGCTCCTCCGGGACAGGGGTTGAAAAACTGTTTTTT. Translation: CASSSSGTGVEKLFF.

The V and J genes are TRBV10-2 and TRBJ2-7; D not resolved. Germline CDR1 reads WSHSY; CDR2 reads SAAADI. The CDR3 runs to 13 residues. V was trimmed by 0 bases and J by 6 bases, leaving 9 bases between them. The CDR3 sequence: CASSESVRVEQYF. CDR3 coding DNA: TGCGCCAGCAGTGAGTCTGTCCGGGTCGAGCAGTACTTC.

This clonotype was detected many times. The gene calls are TRBV5-1 and TRBJ2-7, with 9 positions matching TRBD1. In germline, CDR1 is SGHRS, CDR2 YFSETQ. The CDR3 loop spans 16 amino acids. J gave up 0 bases and V 7 bases, and 11 bases lay outside the gene matches. The chain's CDR3 is CASRDRAPPSSYEQYF. CDR3 bases: TGCGCCAGCCGGGACAGGGCCCCTCCGAGCTCCTACGAGCAGTACTTC.

The rearrangement links TRBV7-2 to TRBJ2-7, with no clear D. The V end lost 4 bases, the J end lost 8 bases, and 9 bases lay between the germline ends. This CDR3 has 11 amino acids. Per the germline V gene, CDR1 is SGHTA and CDR2 is FQGNSA. CDR3 coding DNA: TGTGCCAGCAGCTCAAGTCCTAAGCAGTACTTC. Its translation is CASSSSPKQYF.

In DNA, the CDR3 is TGTGCCAGCAGCCAAAGACAGGGTCCCACAGATACGCAGTATTTT. It specifies CASSQRQGPTDTQYF. V gene TRBV7-2 combines with J gene TRBJ2-3; 7 nucleotides agree with TRBD1. This CDR3 is built from 15 residues. V dropped 5 bases and J dropped 2; count of bases not matched to a gene: 7. Germline CDR1 SGHTA, CDR2 FQGNSA. The whole variable domain, remainder taken from reference TRBV7-2 and TRBJ2-3, is GAGVSQSPSNKVTEKGKDVELRCDPISGHTALYWYRQSLGQGLEFLIYFQGNSAPDKSGLPSDRFSAERTGGSVSTLTIQRTQQEDSAVYLCASSQRQGPTDTQYFGPGTRLTVL.

This clonotype was seen repeatedly, ten times or more. This chain's CDR3 is CASSFSSGNTDTQYF. For the CDR3, the DNA is TGTGCCAGCAGCTTCAGTAGCGGCAACACAGATACGCAGTATTTT. V gene TRBV13 combines with J gene TRBJ2-3; TRBD2 is a possible D gene (6 bases). This CDR3 comprises 15 residues. V was clipped by 3 bases and J by 2 bases, with 12 bases between them. The germline V gene has CDR1 PRHDT and CDR2 FYEKMQ (reference sequence).

This chain connects TRBV5-1 to TRBJ1-1; a possible D gene is TRBD1 (6 bases). V lost 1 base and J lost 0, with 13 bases in between. Germline V CDR1 and CDR2: SGHRS, YFSETQ. CDR3 length: 16 residues. The CDR3 here is CASSLTGAGVNTEAFF. For the CDR3, the DNA is TGCGCCAGCAGCTTGACCGGGGCAGGGGTGAACACTGAAGCTTTCTTT.

This clonotype was counted between two and nine times. V gene TRBV5-5 combines with J gene TRBJ1-1, with unresolved D. Trimming left V 5 bases short and J 2 bases short, with 13 bases between. The CDR3 runs to 14 residues. CDR1 and CDR2 (germline): SGHKS, YYEKEE (reference sequence). The CDR3 coding sequence is TGTGCCAGCAGAAACGGAGGATCAAACACTGAAGCTTTCTTT. It codes for CASRNGGSNTEAFF. The whole variable domain, filled in from reference TRBV5-5 and TRBJ1-1, reads DAGVTQSPTHLIKTRGQQVTLRCSPISGHKSVSWYQQVLGQGPQFIFQYYEKEERGRGNFPDRFSARQFPNYSSELNVNALLLGDSALYLCASRNGGSNTEAFFGQGTRLTVV.

This clonotype was seen at least ten times. This chain uses TRBV5-1 with TRBJ2-7, with 9 positions matching TRBD1. CDR1 and CDR2 from the germline V gene are SGHRS and YFSETQ. With V trimmed by 4 bases and J by 5 bases, 4 bases remained unmatched. The CDR3 has 13 residues. In DNA form, the CDR3 reads TGCGCCAGCAGCGGACAGGGGTCGGACGAGCAGTACTTC. This sequence encodes CASSGQGSDEQYF.

This clonotype was observed at least ten times. The rearrangement uses TRBV6-1 and TRBJ2-1; possible D gene TRBD1, 6 bases. The germline V gene has CDR1 MNHNS and CDR2 SASEGT. The CDR3 is 14 residues long. V was trimmed by 5 bases and J by 3 bases, leaving 11 bases between them. The CDR3 here is CASSSSQGYNEQFF. The CDR3, as DNA: TGTGCCAGCAGTTCTTCACAGGGCTACAATGAGCAGTTCTTC.

With respect to this clonotype: At one of its ends the junction is not consistent with the germline gene, which may arise from a read error. The rearrangement links TRBV12-3 or TRBV12-4 to TRBJ2-3, with D hard to call. CDR3 length: 13 residues. The CDR3 nucleotides are TGTGCCAACAGTTACCCCCTCTCAGATACGCAGTATTTT. Its translation is CANSYPLSDTQYF.

Concerning this clonotype itself: A much larger clone differs from this one at a single base, so this may be a read error. The rearrangement links TRBV6-5 to TRBJ2-1; possibly TRBD2 for D (5 bases). Trimming took 2 bases from V and 13 from J, leaving 15 bases between them. The CDR3 is made up of 13 amino acids. Germline CDR1 is MNHEY and CDR2 is SVGAGI. CDR3 sequence (DNA): TGTGCCAGCAGTTACCAGGAGGCGGAGACCCAGTTCTTC. Amino acid sequence: CASSYQEAETQFF.

Worth noting for this clonotype: Since a much larger clone is just one base distant, this may be a read error. The chain links TRBV20-1 to TRBJ2-7; no clear D. CDR3 size: 12 residues. Germline-derived CDR1 and CDR2 are DFQATT and SNEGSKA (reference sequence). The CDR3 protein is CSASGKGYGQYF. The CDR3 DNA reads as TGCAGTGCTAGCGGCAAAGGCTACGGGCAGTACTTC.

V usage is TRBV11-2 and J usage is TRBJ2-5, with unresolved D. Germline CDR1 and CDR2: SGHAT and FQNNGV. Between the trimmed V and J ends, which lost 5 bases and 1 base, there was a span of 11 bases. The CDR3 runs to 14 residues. The CDR3 nucleotides read TGTGCCAGCAGCCCCTACACGACCCAAGAGACCCAGTACTTC. It translates to CASSPYTTQETQYF.

The gene calls are TRBV5-1 and TRBJ2-7; 13 bases match TRBD2. This CDR3 is 16 amino acids long. The V and J ends lost 3 bases and 2 bases, in that order; junction bases with no gene match: 5. Germline V CDR1 and CDR2: SGHRS, YFSETQ. CDR3 protein: CASSWTGTSGTYEQYF. The CDR3 DNA reads TGCGCCAGCAGCTGGACCGGGACTAGCGGGACCTACGAGCAGTACTTC.

Worth noting for this clonotype: This may be a read error: a much more frequent sequence differs by one nucleotide. DNA of the CDR3: TGTGCTAGCAGCTGGGGGGGACCCCAAGAGACCCAGTACTTC. This sequence encodes CASSWGGPQETQYF. The V call is TRBV7-7, the J call TRBJ2-5; TRBD2 aligns across 7 bases. Per germline, CDR1 SSHAT and CDR2 FNYEAQ (reference sequence). This CDR3 has 14 amino acids. The full variable domain, completed using reference TRBV7-7 and TRBJ2-5, is GAGVSQSPRYKVTKRGQDVTLRCDPISSHATLYWYQQALGQGPEFLTYFNYEAQPDKSGLPSDRFSAERPEGSISTLTIQRTEQRDSAMYRCASSWGGPQETQYFGPGTRLLVL.

This chain joins TRBV20-1 and TRBJ2-3; 9 bases align to TRBD1. V shed 4 bases and J 1 base; nucleotides not matched to a gene: 3. Germline CDR1 and CDR2: DFQATT and SNEGSKA (reference sequence). There are 14 residues in the CDR3. The CDR3 here is CSAMGTGRTDTQYF. CDR3 sequence (DNA): TGCAGTGCTATGGGGACAGGGCGCACAGATACGCAGTATTTT.